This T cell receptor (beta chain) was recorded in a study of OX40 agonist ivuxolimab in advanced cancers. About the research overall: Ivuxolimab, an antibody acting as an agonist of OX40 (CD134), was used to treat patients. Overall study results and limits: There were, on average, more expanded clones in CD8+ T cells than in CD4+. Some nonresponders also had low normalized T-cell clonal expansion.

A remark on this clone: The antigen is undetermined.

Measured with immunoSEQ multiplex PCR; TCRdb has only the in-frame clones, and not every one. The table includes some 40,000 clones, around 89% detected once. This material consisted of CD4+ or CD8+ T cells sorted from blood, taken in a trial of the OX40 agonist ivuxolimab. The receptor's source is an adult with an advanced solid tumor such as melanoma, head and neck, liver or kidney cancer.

CDR3 residues: CASASPGQTKTFF. The CDR3 DNA is TGTGCCAGCGCTTCTCCGGGACAGACTAAAACTTTCTTT. The chain links TRBV28 to TRBJ1-1, with 7 bases that match TRBD1. Trimming at V came to 8 bases and at J to 12 bases, leaving 15 bases not matched to a gene. The CDR3 has 13 amino acids. Germline CDR1 reads MDHEN; CDR2 reads SYDVKM.